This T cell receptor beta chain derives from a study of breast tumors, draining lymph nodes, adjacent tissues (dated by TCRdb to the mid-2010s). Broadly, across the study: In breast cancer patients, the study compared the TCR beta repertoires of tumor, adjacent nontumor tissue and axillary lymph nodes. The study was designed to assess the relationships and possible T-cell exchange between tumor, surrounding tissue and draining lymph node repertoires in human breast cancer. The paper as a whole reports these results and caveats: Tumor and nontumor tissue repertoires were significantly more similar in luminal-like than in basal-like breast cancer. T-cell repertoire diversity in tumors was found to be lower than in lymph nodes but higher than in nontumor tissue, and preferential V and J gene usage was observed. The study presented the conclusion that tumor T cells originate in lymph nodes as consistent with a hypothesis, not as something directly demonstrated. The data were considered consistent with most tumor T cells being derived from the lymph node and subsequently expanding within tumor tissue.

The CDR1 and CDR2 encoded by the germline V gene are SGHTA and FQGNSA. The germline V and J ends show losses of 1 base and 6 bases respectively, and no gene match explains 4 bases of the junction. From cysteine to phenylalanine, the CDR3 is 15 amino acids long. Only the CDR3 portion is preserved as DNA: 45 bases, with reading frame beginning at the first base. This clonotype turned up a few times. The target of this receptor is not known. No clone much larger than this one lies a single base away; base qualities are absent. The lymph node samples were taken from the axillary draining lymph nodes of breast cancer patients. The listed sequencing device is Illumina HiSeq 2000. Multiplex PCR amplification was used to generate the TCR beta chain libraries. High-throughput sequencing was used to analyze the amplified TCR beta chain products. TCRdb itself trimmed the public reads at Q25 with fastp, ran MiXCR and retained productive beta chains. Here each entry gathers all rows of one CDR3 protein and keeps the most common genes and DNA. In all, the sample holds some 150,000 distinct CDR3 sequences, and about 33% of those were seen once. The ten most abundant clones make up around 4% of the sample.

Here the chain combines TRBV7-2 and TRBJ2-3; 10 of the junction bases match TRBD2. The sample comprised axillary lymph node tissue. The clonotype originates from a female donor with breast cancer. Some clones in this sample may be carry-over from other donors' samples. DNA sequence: TGTGCCAGCAGCTTAGTACTAGCGGGGTGGGATACGCAGTATTTT. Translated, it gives CASSLVLAGWDTQYF.